What follows is one T cell receptor beta chain and its context. Its cognate antigen is unknown. The sample originates from a study of T cell responses to AZD1222 COVID-19 vaccine. Germline CDR1 is KGHSH and CDR2 is LQKENI. With 2 bases removed from V and 4 bases from J, the gap between germline ends came to 12 bases. The CDR3 has 14 residues. Study results and caveats: The sample set comprised mostly white British donors with more females, and clonal diversity was possibly underestimated. Seropositive status at baseline applied to only 6 or 7 AZD1222 recipients. Repertoire sampling was restricted to post-peak T cell response timepoints.

Some clones are missing from TCRdb's copy, which holds only in-frame ones; the method was immunoSEQ multiplex PCR. The sample includes some 150,000 clones, 80% to 95% of them seen just once. The rearrangement joins TRBV18 to TRBJ2-7; a weak D match, TRBD2 (6 bases). This TCR was recovered from an adult in good health. Sample: peripheral blood, taken on day 0 of AZD1222 vaccination. CDR3 in amino acids: CASSPGSGPYEQYF. The CDR3 DNA follows: TGTGCCAGCTCACCAGGTAGCGGCCCATACGAGCAGTACTTC. The whole variable domain, filled in from reference TRBV18 and TRBJ2-7, reads NAGVMQNPRHLVRRRGQEARLRCSPMKGHSHVYWYRQLPEEGLKFMVYLQKENIIDESGMPKERFSAEFPKEGPSILRIQQVVRGDSAAYFCASSPGSGPYEQYFGPGTRLTVT.